This T cell receptor (beta chain) is from a study of OX40 agonist ivuxolimab in advanced cancers. Looking at the study overall: The patients received agonistic anti-OX40 (CD134) antibody ivuxolimab. Dose-escalation patients' cancers were hepatocellular carcinoma, melanoma, renal cell or head and neck cancer. At about 82% male, the cohort had a mean age of 60 years, ranging from 23 to 79.

Sequencing was performed with immunoSEQ multiplex PCR; in TCRdb, only in-frame clones are kept and a portion is missing. The data show about 66,000 clones, 85% seen once. This clonotype was obtained from an adult with an advanced solid tumor such as melanoma, head and neck, liver or kidney cancer. Sample: CD4+ or CD8+ T cells sorted from blood, taken in a trial of the OX40 agonist ivuxolimab.

The CDR3: CASSYSAGSGPQYF. The CDR3 bases are TGTGCCAGCAGTTACTCGGCAGGGTCCGGGCCCCAGTACTTC. The genes are TRBV6-6 and TRBJ2-5; maybe TRBD1 (5 bases). CDR1 is MNHNY, CDR2 SVGAGI, per germline (reference sequence). V lost 0 bases to trimming and J lost 9 bases, with 14 bases between them. The CDR3 runs 14 residues.